The present T cell receptor beta chain was sequenced within a study of blood T cell repertoires in COVID-19 (dated by TCRdb to between 2020 and 2021). As for the study more broadly: Samples covering the acute and convalescent phases of COVID-19 were provided by collaborators in the United States, Italy and Spain. Deeply sampled blood TCRbeta repertoires from subjects exposed to, actively infected with, or recovered from COVID-19 were included in the dataset. The prospective study material was composed of cDNA or gDNA derived from T cells, B-cell-depleted T cells, or PBMCs. The samples were drawn from two sources: the first 160 participants of the ongoing ImmuneRACE study, and approximately 1,300 subjects contributed by 6 global collaborators. Nearly every sample came with metadata listing a de-identified subject ID, COVID-19 status, age in years and sex. HLA class I and class II types, where available, came from metadata supplied by the sample provider rather than from assay-based typing. The repertoires were released in a freely available public database intended as a resource for research on the immune response to SARS-CoV-2.

TCRbeta CDR3 regions were amplified from genomic DNA by means of the immunoSEQ Assay, a bias-controlled multiplex PCR. As for how the authors treated the data: The number of nucleated cells in each sample was estimated by amplification of reference gene primers within the assay. To quantify the absolute abundance of each unique TCRbeta CDR3 rearrangement, sequence reads were collapsed and filtered. For each sample, productive Simpson clonality was calculated as the square root of Simpson's diversity index over productive rearrangements. The table was pulled from immuneACCESS by TCRdb, which kept in-frame rearrangements only. Such tables lose some clones; where checked, under half of the loss comes from unresolved V genes, and the rest has no known cause. V and J calls and clone size come straight from that table; D and trimming were deduced from the DNA. The sample contains about 85,000 clones, 80% to 85% of them found a single time. The ten largest clonotypes hold approximately 6.8% of the sample.

CDR1 is given as SEHNR and CDR2 as FQNEAQ, both from the germline V gene (reference sequence). Taken from cysteine to phenylalanine, the CDR3 has 15 residues. Left in the record is the CDR3 DNA by itself, 45 bases read in frame from the first base. Trimming takes 5 bases from V and 6 bases from J, and the germline ends sit 19 bases apart. Turning to this clone: Its antigen remains unidentified. Base qualities are not recorded, but no much larger clone differs from it by a single base.

Each collaborating institution followed its own protocols to collect whole blood in K2EDTA tubes. For TCRbeta analysis, collaborators shipped samples as frozen whole blood, isolated PBMCs, or DNA extracted from either of those sample types. Results the study describes overall, beyond this receptor: Clinical and demographic metadata were provided uncurated, with the amount varying by source and participant.

Sequenced input: peripheral blood. The chain is encoded by TRBV7-9 joined to TRBJ1-2; matching of 6 bases hints at TRBD1 as the D gene. This TCR derives from a man aged 60 to 75 with acute or convalescent COVID-19. The CDR3 corresponds to CASSTPLDSRDGYTF. The DNA sequence is as follows: TGTGCCAGCAGCACACCCCTGGACAGTAGGGATGGCTACACCTTC.